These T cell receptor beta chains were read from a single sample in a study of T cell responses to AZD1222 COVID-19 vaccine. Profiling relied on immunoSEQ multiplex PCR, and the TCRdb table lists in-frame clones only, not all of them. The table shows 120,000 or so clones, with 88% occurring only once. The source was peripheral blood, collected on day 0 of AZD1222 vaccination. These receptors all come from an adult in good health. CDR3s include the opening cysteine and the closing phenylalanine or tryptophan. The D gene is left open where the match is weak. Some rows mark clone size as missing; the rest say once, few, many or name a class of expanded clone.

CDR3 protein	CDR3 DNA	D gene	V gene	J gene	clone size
CASSQEGKYWGGYTF	TGCGCCAGCAGCCAAGAAGGAAAGTACTGGGGGGGCTACACCTTC	.	TRBV4-1	TRBJ1-2	.
CASSQDLGRDQPQHF	TGCGCCAGCAGCCAAGATTTGGGTAGGGATCAGCCCCAGCATTTT	.	TRBV4-1	TRBJ1-5	.
CASSFRDSRRGYTF	TGCGCCAGCAGTTTCCGCGACAGCAGACGAGGCTACACCTTC	.	TRBV5-1	TRBJ1-2	.
CASSEAPLYEQYF	TGTGCCAGCAGTGAAGCGCCCTTATACGAGCAGTACTTC	.	TRBV2	TRBJ2-7	.
CASSLGRVQPQHF	TGTGCCAGCAGTTTAGGCAGGGTTCAGCCCCAGCATTTT	.	TRBV12-3/TRBV12-4	TRBJ1-5	once
CASRPRSWFYEQYF	TGTGCCAGCAGACCCAGGAGCTGGTTCTACGAGCAGTACTTC	.	TRBV28	TRBJ2-7	.
CASSYRRDQPQHF	TGTGCCAGCTCCTATCGCAGGGATCAGCCCCAGCATTTT	.	TRBV14	TRBJ1-5	.
CSVGRGGNEQFF	TGCAGCGTTGGGAGGGGGGGTAATGAGCAGTTCTTC	.	TRBV29-1	TRBJ2-1	.
CASSQDTEAFF	TGTGCCAGCAGCCAAGACACTGAAGCTTTCTTT	.	TRBV4-2	TRBJ1-1	.
CASSLAKEKLFF	TGTGCCAGCAGCTTAGCGAAGGAAAAACTGTTTTTT	.	TRBV7-6	TRBJ1-4	.
CASSVLVGAAAFF	TGCGCCAGCAGTGTCCTTGTTGGGGCGGCAGCTTTCTTT	.	TRBV10-1	TRBJ1-1	.
CASMGTKPGQGEAFF	TGTGCCAGCATGGGAACCAAACCGGGACAGGGTGAAGCTTTCTTT	TRBD1	TRBV6-5	TRBJ1-1	.
CASRPIQGTGGNTIYF	TGTGCAAGTCGCCCAATCCAGGGGACAGGGGGAAACACCATATATTTT	.	TRBV12-2	TRBJ1-3	.
CASSQQAGGQETQYF	TGTGCCAGCTCTCAACAAGCGGGAGGGCAAGAGACCCAGTACTTC	TRBD2	TRBV18	TRBJ2-5	.
CASSQGGGPFNYGYTF	TGCGCCAGCAGCCAAGGGGGGGGCCCATTTAACTATGGCTACACCTTC	.	TRBV4-1	TRBJ1-2	.